The 22 T cell receptor beta chains listed next were all sequenced from one sample in a study of T cell responses to AZD1222 COVID-19 vaccine. The data were produced by immunoSEQ multiplex PCR, yet TCRdb's version contains in-frame clones alone and is incomplete. The sample lists around 120,000 clones; approximately 88% were seen once. The sample was peripheral blood, taken on day 0 of AZD1222 vaccination. The receptors were sampled from an adult in good health.

The chain combines TRBV6-6 with TRBJ2-7; a weak D match, TRBD1 (6 bases). The CDR3 runs 13 residues. The germline CDR1 and CDR2 sequences are MNHNY and SVGAGI (reference sequence). V shed 6 bases and J shed 0 bases, with 9 bases lying between them. The CDR3 DNA sequence: TGTGCCAGCAGCCCGGGACACTCCTACGAGCAGTACTTC. Protein sequence: CASSPGHSYEQYF.

This chain uses TRBV4-1 with TRBJ1-5; D uncertain. Germline lookup yields CDR1 MGHRA and CDR2 YSYEKL. The V end lost 1 base, the J end lost 3 bases, and 1 base lay between the germline ends. The CDR3 runs to 12 residues. CDR3 residues: CASSQVNQPQHF. The CDR3 nucleotides read TGCGCCAGCAGCCAAGTCAATCAGCCCCAGCATTTT.

In this sample, this clone is medium-sized. CDR3 sequence reads: CASSLADGVYSPLHF. The CDR3 DNA is TGTGCCAGCAGCTTAGCCGACGGGGTGTATTCACCCCTCCACTTT. The gene calls are TRBV7-2 and TRBJ1-6; unclear D gene. Trimming removed 0 bases at V and 8 bases at J, with 11 bases between. Germline V lookup: CDR1 SGHTA, CDR2 FQGNSA. The CDR3 is 15 residues long.

This chain connects TRBV12-3 or TRBV12-4 to TRBJ2-5; the D call may be TRBD1 or TRBD2 (5 bases each). The CDR3 covers 13 residues. Trimming cost V 6 bases and J 5 bases, with 13 bases left between them. CDR3 amino acids: CASRSVREETQYF. The CDR3 nucleotides read TGTGCCAGCAGGTCGGTCAGGGAGGAGACCCAGTACTTC.

The chain employs TRBV10-1 and TRBJ2-3; D is ambiguous. There are 13 residues in the CDR3. Between the trimmed V and J ends, which lost 10 bases and 4 bases, there was a span of 15 bases. Per germline, CDR1 WNHNN and CDR2 SYGVQD (reference sequence). This chain's CDR3 is CATRGIAADTQYF. The DNA for the CDR3 is TGCGCCACCCGTGGGATAGCCGCAGATACGCAGTATTTT.

DNA of the CDR3: TGTGCCAGCAGCGGGGGGACAGCTGTTAGCACCTTC. As protein: CASSGGTAVSTF. This chain uses TRBV9 with TRBJ1-2; 7 nucleotides match TRBD1. Germline assignment: CDR1 SGDLS and CDR2 YYNGEE. J lost 13 bases, V lost 3 bases, and 9 bases had no gene match. There are 12 residues in the CDR3.

The chain is built from TRBV10-3 and TRBJ1-1; tentatively, D is TRBD1 (6 bases). Trimming left V 4 bases short and J 3 bases short, with 18 bases between. The CDR3 extends over 16 amino acids. Germline V gene sequence: CDR1 ENHRY, CDR2 SYGVKD. In DNA form, the CDR3 reads TGTGCCATCAGTGTGACGGGGGCGGGTTTGGACACTGAAGCTTTCTTT. It translates to CAISVTGAGLDTEAFF.

This chain connects TRBV6-2 or TRBV6-3 to TRBJ1-1; the D gene is possibly TRBD1 (6 bases). Germline V lookup: CDR1 MNHEY, CDR2 SVGEGT. The V and J ends lost 2 bases and 5 bases respectively, with 12 bases between them. The length of the CDR3 is 14 residues. This CDR3 is CASSYGGGRTEAFF. In DNA, the CDR3 is TGTGCCAGCAGTTACGGTGGGGGCCGGACTGAAGCTTTCTTT.

This chain joins TRBV6-5 and TRBJ2-3; D gene ambiguous. Per germline, CDR1 MNHEY and CDR2 SVGAGI. V was pared by 6 bases and J by 4 bases, with 5 bases between. The CDR3 extends over 11 amino acids. The CDR3 loop is CASRLSDTQYF. CDR3 bases: TGTGCCAGCAGGCTCTCAGATACGCAGTATTTT.

This rearrangement joins TRBV7-2 to TRBJ1-1; D ambiguous. Germline-derived CDR1 and CDR2 are SGHTA and FQGNSA. Trimming shortened V by 5 bases and J by 1 base, and 11 bases separated the two germline ends. The CDR3 sequence is 14 residues long. The CDR3 region has the DNA TGTGCCAGCAGCCAGAGGGTAACGAACACTGAAGCTTTCTTT. This codes for CASSQRVTNTEAFF.

The V call is TRBV27, the J call TRBJ2-5, with 8 bases identical to TRBD2. J gave up 5 bases and V 5 bases, and 7 bases lay outside the gene matches. CDR1 and CDR2 (germline): MNHEY, SMNVEV (reference sequence). CDR3 length: 14 residues. For the CDR3, the DNA is TGTGCCAGCAGTCCCGGGGGGGCCTGGGAGACCCAGTACTTC. Translation gives CASSPGGAWETQYF.

The chain combines TRBV6-2 or TRBV6-3 with TRBJ1-5; no firm D call. The CDR3 extends over 13 amino acids. Trimming removed 7 bases from V and 2 bases from J, with 9 bases in between. From germline, CDR1 is MNHEY and CDR2 SVGEGT. Written as DNA, the CDR3 is TGTGCCAGCACCCCAATGGGCAATCAGCCCCAGCATTTT. As protein: CASTPMGNQPQHF.

V gene TRBV6-5 combines with J gene TRBJ2-7; 9 bases are a match to TRBD2. J gave up 1 base and V 5 bases, and 0 bases lay outside the gene matches. CDR3 length: 13 amino acids. Germline V CDR1 and CDR2: MNHEY, SVGAGI. The CDR3 loop reads CASSTSGSYEQYF. The DNA for the CDR3 is TGTGCCAGCAGTACTAGCGGGTCCTACGAGCAGTACTTC.

The CDR3 DNA reads as TGTGCCAGCAGTTCTATATTCGGGGAGCTGTTTTTT. It encodes CASSSIFGELFF. This chain connects TRBV28 to TRBJ2-2; D gene uncertain. The CDR3 runs to 12 residues. Trimming shortened V by 4 bases and J by 7 bases, and 7 bases separated the two germline ends. Germline CDR1 MDHEN, CDR2 SYDVKM.

J is TRBJ1-3 and V is TRBV19; no definite D call. V shed 5 bases and J shed 4 bases, with 15 bases lying between them. The CDR3 length is 15 residues. Germline V CDR1 and CDR2: LNHDA, SQIVND (reference sequence). This CDR3 is CASSPTGDRGNTIYF. The CDR3 DNA reads TGTGCCAGTAGTCCCACGGGAGATCGGGGAAACACCATATATTTT.

The V gene is TRBV4-1, the J gene TRBJ1-5; D might be TRBD1 (5 bases). This CDR3 is built from 16 residues. The V end lost 4 bases, the J end lost 0 bases, and 13 bases lay between the germline ends. Germline V lookup: CDR1 MGHRA, CDR2 YSYEKL. DNA for the CDR3: TGCGCCAGCAGCCCGCGGGCAGGGAATAGCAATCAGCCCCAGCATTTT. This sequence encodes CASSPRAGNSNQPQHF.

The genes are TRBV19 and TRBJ1-2; 12 bases are a match to TRBD1. Germline CDR1 is LNHDA and CDR2 is SQIVND (reference sequence). The CDR3 is 17 residues long. The J segment lost 4 bases and the V segment lost 7 bases, leaving 13 bases of the junction unmatched. In DNA form, the CDR3 reads TGTGCCAGTAACGGGAGCCGGGACAGGGGGCGAGTCTATGGCTACACCTTC. Its protein product is CASNGSRDRGRVYGYTF.

This chain uses TRBV2 with TRBJ2-3, with D perhaps being TRBD1 or TRBD2 (5 bases each). There are 15 residues in the CDR3. V lost 2 bases and J 1 base, leaving 10 bases between the germline ends. Germline V gene sequence: CDR1 SNHLY, CDR2 FYNNEI. DNA for the CDR3: TGTGCCAGCAGTGAATCGTCGGGGCGCACAGATACGCAGTATTTT. Translated: CASSESSGRTDTQYF.

The V gene is TRBV28, the J gene TRBJ1-6; 9 bases agree with TRBD1. J gave up 9 bases and V 6 bases, and 9 bases lay outside the gene matches. Germline assignment: CDR1 MDHEN and CDR2 SYDVKM. This CDR3 comprises 15 residues. The CDR3 region is CASSPGQGWGSPLHF. CDR3 bases: TGTGCCAGCAGCCCGGGACAGGGTTGGGGTTCACCCCTCCACTTT.

This sequence joins TRBV5-1 and TRBJ2-2; D is unclear. Looked up from germline, CDR1 is SGHRS and CDR2 is YFSETQ. Trimming took 2 bases from V and 4 from J, leaving 21 bases between them. The CDR3 extends over 18 amino acids. CDR3: CASSLPKVVGIGTGELFF. DNA of the CDR3: TGCGCCAGCAGCTTACCCAAGGTGGTGGGTATTGGCACCGGGGAGCTGTTTTTT.

The J gene is TRBJ2-3, the V gene TRBV5-4; D remains unclear. The V gene's germline CDR1 is SGHNT and CDR2 YYREEE (reference sequence). Trimming stripped 3 bases from V and 0 bases from J, with 8 bases between. The CDR3 runs 14 residues. As DNA, the CDR3 is TGTGCCAGCAGCTCTACTAAGAGCACAGATACGCAGTATTTT. It translates to CASSSTKSTDTQYF.

The chain is built from TRBV15 and TRBJ1-2; D possibly corresponds to TRBD1 (6 bases). This CDR3 is built from 16 residues. Trimming took 3 bases from V and 8 from J, leaving 22 bases between them. The germline CDR1 and CDR2 sequences are LNHNV and YYDKDF (reference sequence). The CDR3 nucleotides are TGTGCCACCAGCAGCCTCTCCGGGGGGGCGATAAGGGGCTACACCTTC. Its translation: CATSSLSGGAIRGYTF.